The 30 T cell receptor beta chains given below trace back to one sample, sequenced in a study of Ad26.COV2.S vaccination and SARS-CoV-2 variants. The treatment is: around 19 received Ad26.COV2.S at low or high dose, single or two shots; about 5 received placebo; per-sample allocation not given. On day 63 after the first injection, vaccine and placebo recipients gave samples. The table came from immunoSEQ multiplex PCR; TCRdb's copy has only in-frame clones and leaves some out. This sample has 300,000 to 400,000 clones; approximately 86% occur once, and the top ten carry about 11%. Sequencing used peripheral blood, obtained in a trial of Ad26.COV2.S vaccine versus placebo. These receptors came from a person between 18 and 65 years old who received the Ad26.COV2.S COVID-19 vaccine or a placebo.

This chain uses TRBV6-6 with TRBJ1-1; no clear D. The V gene's germline CDR1 is MNHNY and CDR2 SVGAGI (reference sequence). The CDR3 has 11 amino acids. Deletions cut 10 bases from V and 11 bases from J, with 17 bases between. The chain's CDR3 is CATTTLLWAFF. In DNA form, the CDR3 reads TGTGCCACTACCACCCTCTTATGGGCTTTCTTT.

The chain carries TRBV5-6 and TRBJ2-3; D unresolved. Germline V CDR1 and CDR2: SGHDT, YYEEEE. The CDR3 consists of 15 residues. The V end lost 0 bases, the J end lost 3 bases, and 11 bases lay between the germline ends. In DNA form, the CDR3 reads TGTGCCAGCAGCTTGGGGCTTAGCCAGACAGATACGCAGTATTTT. Amino acid sequence: CASSLGLSQTDTQYF.

The genes are TRBV7-8 and TRBJ1-2; D gene uncertain. This CDR3 comprises 14 residues. Between the trimmed V and J ends, which lost 6 bases and 1 base, there was a span of 12 bases. Germline V gene data show CDR1 as SGHVS and CDR2 as FQNEAQ. Here the CDR3 reads CASRPTANNYGYTF. DNA of the CDR3: TGTGCCAGCAGGCCAACAGCCAATAACTATGGCTACACCTTC.

This chain connects TRBV11-3 to TRBJ2-6, with D uncertain. The germline CDR1 and CDR2 sequences are SGHNT and YENEEA. The V end lost 2 bases, the J end lost 2 bases, and 4 bases lay between the germline ends. CDR3 length: 14 amino acids. This CDR3 is CASSLFTGANVLTF. The CDR3 region has the DNA TGTGCCAGCAGCTTATTTACTGGGGCCAACGTCCTGACTTTC.

The chain carries TRBV2 and TRBJ2-1; 8 bases match TRBD2. V shed 4 bases and J 9 bases; nucleotides not matched to a gene: 14. Germline V gene sequence: CDR1 SNHLY, CDR2 FYNNEI. CDR3 size: 16 residues. The chain's CDR3 is CASSVGLGLEFLEQFF. The CDR3 bases are TGTGCCAGCAGTGTCGGGCTGGGACTAGAGTTCCTTGAGCAGTTCTTC.

This clone was recorded a few times. The V and J genes are TRBV27 and TRBJ2-7, with 10 positions matching TRBD1. This CDR3 has 12 residues. CDR1 is MNHEY and CDR2 is SMNVEV in the germline V gene (reference sequence). Trimming cost V 6 bases and J 7 bases; bases outside gene matches: 3. For the CDR3, the DNA is TGTGCCAGCAGGACAGGGGGCAGGGAGCAGTACTTC. This codes for CASRTGGREQYF.

This clone occurred once. The CDR3 bases are TGTGCCAGCAGTTCCCGACCCGATCGGGAGACCCAGTACTTC. Amino acid sequence: CASSSRPDRETQYF. The gene calls are TRBV7-8 and TRBJ2-5; no clear D gene. Trimming left V 6 bases short and J 5 bases short, with 16 bases between. CDR1 SGHVS and CDR2 FQNEAQ come from the germline V gene. The CDR3 totals 14 residues. The full variable domain, rest sourced from reference TRBV7-8 and TRBJ2-5, is GAGVSQSPRYKVAKRGQDVALRCDPISGHVSLFWYQQALGQGPEFLTYFQNEAQLDKSGLPSDRFFAERPEGSVSTLKIQRTQQEDSAVYLCASSSRPDRETQYFGPGTRLLVL.

This clone was counted only a few times. The chain recombines TRBV6-2 or TRBV6-3 with TRBJ1-5, with TRBD1 identical over 10 bases. Germline V gene data show CDR1 as MNHEY and CDR2 as SVGEGT. The CDR3 extends over 14 amino acids. The J segment lost 7 bases and the V segment lost 4 bases, leaving 4 bases of the junction unmatched. CDR3 in DNA: TGTGCCAGCAGTTCCGGACAGGGGGTACAGCCCCAGCATTTT. Amino acid sequence: CASSSGQGVQPQHF.

The chain employs TRBV4-1 and TRBJ2-1, with D possibly TRBD2 on 5 matching bases. The germline V gene has CDR1 MGHRA and CDR2 YSYEKL. The CDR3 has 13 residues. V gave up 3 bases and J gave up 7 bases, with 10 bases separating them. Here the CDR3 DNA reads TGCGCCAGCAGCCAGGGTCTAGCAAATGAGCAGTTCTTC. Its translation: CASSQGLANEQFF.

The chain employs TRBV6-5 and TRBJ2-6; TRBD1 is a possible D gene (6 bases). Germline assignment: CDR1 MNHEY and CDR2 SVGAGI. The CDR3 loop spans 15 amino acids. V lost 4 bases, J lost 2 bases, and 9 bases lay in between. The CDR3 DNA sequence: TGTGCCAGCAGTTTACAGGGCCCTGGGGCCAACGTCCTGACTTTC. Translating gives CASSLQGPGANVLTF.

The J gene is TRBJ2-5, the V gene TRBV3-1 (or the pseudogene TRBV3-2); D uncertain. The CDR3 contains 12 residues. V was clipped by 6 bases and J by 2 bases, with 7 bases between them. In germline, CDR1 is LGHDT, CDR2 YNNKEL (reference sequence). Written as DNA, the CDR3 is TGTGCCAGCAGGACCCTACAAGAGACCCAGTACTTC. Protein: CASRTLQETQYF.

The chain has TRBV5-4 and TRBJ1-2, with D possibly TRBD1 on 6 matching bases. Looked up from germline, CDR1 is SGHNT and CDR2 is YYREEE (reference sequence). Trimming took off 5 bases at V and 8 bases at J, with 19 bases between the two ends. The CDR3 is made up of 14 amino acids. The CDR3 DNA follows: TGTGCCAGCAGTGGAACAGGGACCCCCTGGGGCTACACCTTC. It specifies CASSGTGTPWGYTF.

V is TRBV7-2 and J is TRBJ2-3; 12 bases fit TRBD2. The CDR3 has 16 amino acids. The germline V gene encodes CDR1 SGHTA and CDR2 FQGNSA. Germline trimming cut 5 bases from V and 3 bases from J; bases unmatched to any gene: 6. The CDR3 DNA reads as TGTGCCAGCAGCCTCCGACTAGCGGGAGCAACAGATACGCAGTATTTT. Its translation: CASSLRLAGATDTQYF. Full variable domain (outside the CDR3, taken from reference TRBV7-2 and TRBJ2-3): GAGVSQSPSNKVTEKGKDVELRCDPISGHTALYWYRQSLGQGLEFLIYFQGNSAPDKSGLPSDRFSAERTGGSVSTLTIQRTQQEDSAVYLCASSLRLAGATDTQYFGPGTRLTVL.

The chain has TRBV2 and TRBJ1-2; 10 nucleotides line up with TRBD1. The germline V gene has CDR1 SNHLY and CDR2 FYNNEI. The CDR3 runs 16 residues. Unmatched junction bases numbered 12, after V lost 3 bases and J lost 8 bases. The CDR3 DNA follows: TGTGCCAGCAGTGAGGGACAGGGGCCTCTAGTTCGGGGCTACACCTTC. It codes for CASSEGQGPLVRGYTF.

The chain employs TRBV6-5 and TRBJ1-5, with a tentative D call TRBD1 (5 bases). V dropped 5 bases and J dropped 6 bases, with 14 bases sitting between them. CDR3 length: 14 residues. The germline gives CDR1 MNHEY, CDR2 SVGAGI. The CDR3 DNA follows: TGTGCCAGCAGTCCGGGGCCCCCTGGTCAGCCCCAGCATTTT. This translates into CASSPGPPGQPQHF.

This chain connects TRBV11-3 to TRBJ2-3; no definite D call. The CDR3 has 14 amino acids. V lost 6 bases to trimming and J lost 0 bases, with 10 bases between them. The germline V gene has CDR1 SGHNT and CDR2 YENEEA. The CDR3 loop is CASSNGSSTDTQYF. The CDR3 bases are TGTGCCAGCAGTAACGGATCTAGCACAGATACGCAGTATTTT.

The chain employs TRBV6-5 and TRBJ1-1; unclear D gene. The germline V and J ends were trimmed by 0 bases and 5 bases, with 16 bases remaining between them. Germline V CDR1 and CDR2: MNHEY, SVGAGI. CDR3 size: 16 residues. CDR3 in amino acids: CASSYSRLGPGTEAFF. As DNA, the CDR3 is TGTGCCAGCAGTTACTCAAGGTTGGGCCCCGGGACTGAAGCTTTCTTT.

This clone was recorded only once. This chain joins TRBV5-5 and TRBJ1-2; D uncertain. Between the trimmed V and J ends, which lost 2 bases and 4 bases, there was a span of 9 bases. CDR3 length: 13 amino acids. CDR1 and CDR2 from the germline V gene are SGHKS and YYEKEE (reference sequence). The CDR3, as DNA: TGTGCCAGCAGCTTCCCAGGACCCTATGGCTACACCTTC. Amino acid sequence: CASSFPGPYGYTF.

The chain uses TRBV5-1 and TRBJ2-3, with 8 nucleotides matching TRBD1. V dropped 0 bases and J dropped 7; count of bases not matched to a gene: 7. Germline V gene data show CDR1 as SGHRS and CDR2 as YFSETQ. This CDR3 region has 15 residues. The CDR3 here is CASSLDGQGHNTQYF. DNA for the CDR3: TGCGCCAGCAGCTTGGACGGACAGGGCCACAATACGCAGTATTTT.

The gene calls are TRBV9 and TRBJ2-1, with TRBD2 matching over 12 bases. The CDR3 has 18 amino acids. Looked up from germline, CDR1 is SGDLS and CDR2 is YYNGEE. The ends lost 3 bases at V and 0 bases at J; junction bases unmatched: 7. The DNA for the CDR3 is TGTGCCAGCAGCGGTGGGACTAGCGGGCGGAGCTCCTACAATGAGCAGTTCTTC. It encodes CASSGGTSGRSSYNEQFF.

The V gene is TRBV7-3, the J gene TRBJ2-3; 13 bases are a match to TRBD2. Trimming cost V 2 bases and J 4 bases; bases outside gene matches: 12. This CDR3 is built from 19 residues. Germline CDR1 SGHTA, CDR2 FQGTGA. The CDR3 is CASSLGTSGTFENADTQYF. Written as DNA, the CDR3 is TGTGCCAGCAGCTTAGGGACTAGCGGGACGTTTGAGAACGCAGATACGCAGTATTTT.

The chain couples TRBV25-1 to TRBJ2-7; the D call may be TRBD1 or TRBD2 (5 bases each). CDR3 length: 16 amino acids. CDR1 is MGHDK, CDR2 SYGVNS, per germline. V lost 2 bases to trimming and J lost 2 bases, with 16 bases between them. The CDR3 region is CASSEGGWRLPYEQYF. Here the CDR3 DNA reads TGTGCCAGCAGTGAAGGGGGTTGGAGGCTTCCCTACGAGCAGTACTTC.

Note on this clone: The same CDR3 arises from other DNA sequences in this sample as well. The chain combines TRBV7-2 with TRBJ2-3; TRBD2 aligns across 7 bases. The CDR3 sequence is 15 residues long. The J segment lost 4 bases and the V segment lost 0 bases, leaving 4 bases of the junction unmatched. The V gene's germline CDR1 is SGHTA and CDR2 FQGNSA. The CDR3 DNA is TGTGCCAGCAGCTTAGCGCTGGCGGGAGCAGATACGCAGTATTTT. As protein: CASSLALAGADTQYF.

The V and J genes are TRBV4-3 and TRBJ1-1, with 9 bases identical to TRBD1. Germline V CDR1 and CDR2: LGHNA, YSLEER. V lost 6 bases, J lost 8 bases, and 16 bases stayed unmatched. This CDR3 spans 16 amino acids. The CDR3 nucleotides read TGCGCCAGCAGTTCCGTAGTGGGACAGGGAAGTACCGAAGCTTTCTTT. This codes for CASSSVVGQGSTEAFF.

This clone was picked up many times. J is TRBJ1-2 and V is TRBV2; 9 bases are shared with TRBD1. The CDR3 is 15 residues long. Germline-derived CDR1 and CDR2 are SNHLY and FYNNEI. J lost 4 bases, V lost 7 bases, and 10 bases had no gene match. The CDR3 DNA reads TGTGCCAGCATCGCCCGGGACAGGGAACTCTATGGCTACACCTTC. The encoded protein is CASIARDRELYGYTF.

The rearrangement uses TRBV3-1 (or the pseudogene TRBV3-2) and TRBJ2-7; possibly TRBD1 for D (5 bases). From germline, CDR1 is LGHDT and CDR2 YNNKEL (reference sequence). The CDR3 has 14 amino acids. V was trimmed by 4 bases and J by 2 bases, leaving 12 bases between them. The CDR3 sequence: CASSPQVLAYEQYF. In DNA form, the CDR3 reads TGTGCCAGCAGCCCACAGGTATTGGCCTACGAGCAGTACTTC.

The chain has TRBV7-3 and TRBJ2-3, with TRBD2 identical over 12 bases. Germline CDR1 reads SGHTA; CDR2 reads FQGTGA. The junction had 10 bases not matched to a gene; V was cut back by 5 bases and J by 1 base. The CDR3 is 18 amino acids. CDR3 in DNA: TGTGCCAGCAGCCTACGTGGGACTAGCGGGCCTCGCACAGATACGCAGTATTTT. It specifies CASSLRGTSGPRTDTQYF.

This clone was found a few times. The V and J genes are TRBV27 and TRBJ2-7, with TRBD2 identical over 14 bases. The germline CDR1 and CDR2 sequences are MNHEY and SMNVEV (reference sequence). Germline trimming cut 8 bases from V and 12 bases from J; bases unmatched to any gene: 12. The CDR3 has 14 residues. The CDR3 protein is CASSLGTSGSRRYF. The DNA of the CDR3 is TGTGCCAGCTCCCTTGGGACTAGCGGGAGCAGGCGGTACTTC.

This clone was detected a few times. The V gene is TRBV25-1, the J gene TRBJ1-5; D not resolved. Germline-derived CDR1 and CDR2 are MGHDK and SYGVNS. Trimming took off 3 bases at V and 1 base at J, with 4 bases between the two ends. The CDR3 is 13 residues long. The CDR3 DNA follows: TGTGCCAGCAGTGAGGGGAGCAATCAGCCCCAGCATTTT. It specifies CASSEGSNQPQHF.

The count of this clone is one. The chain links TRBV15 to TRBJ2-5; the D gene is possibly TRBD1 (6 bases). Trimming pared 6 bases from V and 2 bases from J, leaving 10 bases between. Germline CDR1 LNHNV, CDR2 YYDKDF (reference sequence). The CDR3 consists of 13 residues. CDR3 amino acids: CATSSRGQETQYF. CDR3 DNA sequence: TGTGCCACCAGTTCGAGGGGGCAAGAGACCCAGTACTTC.